This TCR beta chain was identified during a study of shared clonotypes between healthy human individuals. Study-level points and caveats: Memory subsets had estimated richness that was generally smaller than that of naive subsets.

This table comes from immunoSEQ multiplex PCR, and its TCRdb copy is limited to in-frame clones, with some not included. The table records a few million clones, around 94% of them present only once. V trimming: 4 bases; J trimming: 3 bases; junction bases outside the gene matches: 4. Germline CDR1 MNHEY, CDR2 SVGAGI. The CDR3 runs 15 residues. About this clone: The antigen is unknown. This specimen includes other DNA sequences encoding the same CDR3.

The sample taken for sequencing was naive CD4+ T cells sorted from blood. Subset described: CD45RA+ positively selected. The clonotype originates from a man aged 18 to 30 in good health. The genes are TRBV6-5 and TRBJ1-4; 8 bases align to TRBD1. In DNA form, the CDR3 reads TGTGCCAGCAGTTTGGACAGGGTAGCTAATGAAAAACTGTTTTTT. The encoded protein is CASSLDRVANEKLFF.